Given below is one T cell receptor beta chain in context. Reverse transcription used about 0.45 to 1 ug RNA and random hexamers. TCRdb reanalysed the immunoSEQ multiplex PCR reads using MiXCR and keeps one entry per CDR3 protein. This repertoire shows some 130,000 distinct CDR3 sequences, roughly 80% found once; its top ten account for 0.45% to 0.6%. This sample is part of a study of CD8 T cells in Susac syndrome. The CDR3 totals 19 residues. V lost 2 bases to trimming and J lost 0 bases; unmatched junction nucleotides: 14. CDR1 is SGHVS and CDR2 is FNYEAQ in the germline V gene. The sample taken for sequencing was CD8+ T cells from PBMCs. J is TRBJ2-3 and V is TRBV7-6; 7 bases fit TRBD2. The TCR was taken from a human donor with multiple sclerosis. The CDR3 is CASSLFIGPGGSSTDTQYF. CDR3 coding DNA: TGTGCCAGCAGCTTATTTATCGGACCCGGCGGGAGTAGCACAGATACGCAGTATTTT.